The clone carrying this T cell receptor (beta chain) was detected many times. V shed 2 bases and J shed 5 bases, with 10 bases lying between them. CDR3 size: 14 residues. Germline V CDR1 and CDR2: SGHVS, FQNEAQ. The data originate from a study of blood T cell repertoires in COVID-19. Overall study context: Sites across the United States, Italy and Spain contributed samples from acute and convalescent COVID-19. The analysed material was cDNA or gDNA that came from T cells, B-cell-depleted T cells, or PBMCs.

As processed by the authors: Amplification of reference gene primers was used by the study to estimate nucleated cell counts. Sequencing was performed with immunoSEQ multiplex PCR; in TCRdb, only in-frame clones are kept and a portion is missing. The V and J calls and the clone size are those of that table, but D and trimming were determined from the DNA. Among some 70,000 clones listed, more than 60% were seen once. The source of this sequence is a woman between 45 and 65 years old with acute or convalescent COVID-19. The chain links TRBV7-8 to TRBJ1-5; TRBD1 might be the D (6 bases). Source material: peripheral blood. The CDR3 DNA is TGTGCCAGCAGCTTAATACAGGGCTATCAGCCCCAGCATTTT. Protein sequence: CASSLIQGYQPQHF.